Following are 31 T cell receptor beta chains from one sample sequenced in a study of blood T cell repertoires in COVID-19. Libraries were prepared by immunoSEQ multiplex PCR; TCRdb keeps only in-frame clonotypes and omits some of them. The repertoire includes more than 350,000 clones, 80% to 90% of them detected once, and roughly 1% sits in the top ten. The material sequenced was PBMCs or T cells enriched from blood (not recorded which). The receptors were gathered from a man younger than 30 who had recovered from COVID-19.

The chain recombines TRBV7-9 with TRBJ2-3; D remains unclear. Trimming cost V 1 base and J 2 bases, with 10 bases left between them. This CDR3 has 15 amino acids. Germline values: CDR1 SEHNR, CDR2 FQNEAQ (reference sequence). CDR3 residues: CASSLGGTFTDTQYF. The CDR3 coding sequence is TGTGCCAGCAGCTTAGGTGGCACCTTCACAGATACGCAGTATTTT.

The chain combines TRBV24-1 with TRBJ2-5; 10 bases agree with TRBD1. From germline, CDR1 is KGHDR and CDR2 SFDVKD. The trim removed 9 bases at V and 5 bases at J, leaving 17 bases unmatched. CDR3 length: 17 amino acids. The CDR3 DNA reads TGTGCCACCGAGACGGATCCAAGACAGGGGGCAGGCGAGACCCAGTACTTC. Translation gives CATETDPRQGAGETQYF.

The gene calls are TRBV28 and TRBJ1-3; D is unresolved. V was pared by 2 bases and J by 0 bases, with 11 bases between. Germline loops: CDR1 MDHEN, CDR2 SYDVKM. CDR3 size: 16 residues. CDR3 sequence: CASSLGAGPSGNTIYF. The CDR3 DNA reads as TGTGCCAGCAGTTTAGGTGCGGGCCCCTCTGGAAACACCATATATTTT.

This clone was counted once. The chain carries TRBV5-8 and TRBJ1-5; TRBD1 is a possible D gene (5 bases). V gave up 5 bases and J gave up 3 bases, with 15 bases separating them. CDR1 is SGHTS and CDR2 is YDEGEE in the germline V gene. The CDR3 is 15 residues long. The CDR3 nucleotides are TGTGCCAGCAGTTTGATAGGGGTCGCCAATCAGCCCCAGCATTTT. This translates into CASSLIGVANQPQHF.

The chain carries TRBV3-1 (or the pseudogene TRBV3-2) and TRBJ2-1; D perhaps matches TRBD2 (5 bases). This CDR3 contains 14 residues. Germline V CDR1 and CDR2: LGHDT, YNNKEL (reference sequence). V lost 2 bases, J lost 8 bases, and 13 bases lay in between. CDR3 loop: CASSQTTSPHEQFF. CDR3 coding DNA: TGTGCCAGCAGCCAAACAACTAGTCCCCATGAGCAGTTCTTC.

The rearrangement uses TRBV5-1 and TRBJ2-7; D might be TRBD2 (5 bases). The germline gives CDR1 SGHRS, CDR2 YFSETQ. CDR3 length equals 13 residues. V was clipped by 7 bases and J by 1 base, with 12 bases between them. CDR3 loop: CASSPGNSYEQYF. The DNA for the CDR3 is TGCGCCAGCTCACCCGGGAATTCCTACGAGCAGTACTTC.

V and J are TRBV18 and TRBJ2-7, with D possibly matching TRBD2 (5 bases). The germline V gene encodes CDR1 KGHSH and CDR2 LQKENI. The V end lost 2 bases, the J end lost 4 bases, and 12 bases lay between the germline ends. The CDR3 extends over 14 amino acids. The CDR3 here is CASSPDYSGYEQYF. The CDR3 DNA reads TGTGCCAGCTCACCAGATTATTCGGGATACGAGCAGTACTTC.

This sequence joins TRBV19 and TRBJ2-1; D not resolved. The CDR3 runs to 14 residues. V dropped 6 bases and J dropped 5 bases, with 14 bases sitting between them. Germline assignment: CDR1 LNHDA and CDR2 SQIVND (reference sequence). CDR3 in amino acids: CASRTFGGNNEQFF. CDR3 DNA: TGTGCCAGTAGGACTTTTGGCGGAAACAATGAGCAGTTCTTC.

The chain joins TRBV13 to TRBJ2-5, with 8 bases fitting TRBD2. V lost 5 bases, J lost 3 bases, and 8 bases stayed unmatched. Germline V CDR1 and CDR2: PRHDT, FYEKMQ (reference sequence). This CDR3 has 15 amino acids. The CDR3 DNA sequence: TGTGCCAGCAGCGACGTAGGAGCGGGGGAAGAGACCCAGTACTTC. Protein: CASSDVGAGEETQYF.

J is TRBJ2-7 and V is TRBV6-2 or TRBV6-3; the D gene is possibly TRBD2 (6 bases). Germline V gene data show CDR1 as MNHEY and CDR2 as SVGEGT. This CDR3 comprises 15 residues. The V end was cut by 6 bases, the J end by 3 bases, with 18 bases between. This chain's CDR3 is CASSPIAGSLYEQYF. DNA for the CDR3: TGTGCCAGCAGCCCGATCGCGGGGAGTCTCTACGAGCAGTACTTC.

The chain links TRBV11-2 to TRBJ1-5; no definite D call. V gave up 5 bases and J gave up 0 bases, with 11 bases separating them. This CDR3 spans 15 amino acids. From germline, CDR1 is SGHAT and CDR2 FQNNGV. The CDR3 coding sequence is TGTGCCAGCAGCCCAGGCCGTGGTAGCAATCAGCCCCAGCATTTT. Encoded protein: CASSPGRGSNQPQHF.

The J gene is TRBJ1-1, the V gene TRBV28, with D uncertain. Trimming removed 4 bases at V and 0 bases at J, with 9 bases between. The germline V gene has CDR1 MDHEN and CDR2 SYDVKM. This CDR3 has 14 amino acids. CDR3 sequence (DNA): TGTGCCAGCAGTTCCAGTTCAATGAACACTGAAGCTTTCTTT. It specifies CASSSSSMNTEAFF.

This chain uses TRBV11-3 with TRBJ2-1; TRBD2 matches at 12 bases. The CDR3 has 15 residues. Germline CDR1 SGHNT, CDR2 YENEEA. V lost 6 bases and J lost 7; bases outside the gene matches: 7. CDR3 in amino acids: CASRTGTSGSNEQFF. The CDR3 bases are TGTGCCAGCAGAACCGGGACTAGCGGGTCGAATGAGCAGTTCTTC. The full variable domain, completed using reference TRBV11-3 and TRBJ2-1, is EAGVVQSPRYKIIEKKQPVAFWCNPISGHNTLYWYLQNLGQGPELLIRYENEEAVDDSQLPKDRFSAERLKGVDSTLKIQPAELGDSAVYLCASRTGTSGSNEQFFGPGTRLTVL.

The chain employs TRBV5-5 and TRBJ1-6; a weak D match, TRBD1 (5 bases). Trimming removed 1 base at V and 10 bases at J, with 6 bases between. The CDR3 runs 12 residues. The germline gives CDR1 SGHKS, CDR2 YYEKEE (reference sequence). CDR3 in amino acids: CASSLRGSPLHF. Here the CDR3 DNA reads TGTGCCAGCAGCTTGAGGGGATCACCCCTCCACTTT.

The CDR3 loop is CASSFQGQGNSNQPQHF. In DNA form, the CDR3 reads TGTGCCAGTAGCTTTCAGGGACAGGGGAATAGCAATCAGCCCCAGCATTTT. The chain is built from TRBV19 and TRBJ1-5; 10 bases map to TRBD1. CDR1 is LNHDA and CDR2 is SQIVND in the germline V gene (reference sequence). The CDR3 has 17 amino acids. V was pared by 6 bases and J by 0 bases, with 8 bases of the junction left unmatched.

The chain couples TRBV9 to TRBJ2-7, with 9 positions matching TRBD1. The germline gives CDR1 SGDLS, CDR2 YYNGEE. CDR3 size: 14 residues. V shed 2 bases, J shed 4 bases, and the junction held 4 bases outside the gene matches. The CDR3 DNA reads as TGTGCCAGCAGCGTTGGGACAGGGACTTACGAGCAGTACTTC. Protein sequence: CASSVGTGTYEQYF.

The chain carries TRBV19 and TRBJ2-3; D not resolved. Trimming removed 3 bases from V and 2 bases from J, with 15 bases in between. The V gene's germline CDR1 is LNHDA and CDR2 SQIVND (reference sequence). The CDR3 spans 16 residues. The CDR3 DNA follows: TGTGCCAGTAGTATTCGTGGTCTGACTGTCACAGATACGCAGTATTTT. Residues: CASSIRGLTVTDTQYF.

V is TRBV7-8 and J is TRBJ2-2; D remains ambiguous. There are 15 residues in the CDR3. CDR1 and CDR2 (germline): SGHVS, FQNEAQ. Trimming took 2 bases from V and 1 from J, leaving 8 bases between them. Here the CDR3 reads CASSLPRLNTGELFF. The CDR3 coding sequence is TGTGCCAGCAGCTTACCTAGGCTGAACACCGGGGAGCTGTTTTTT.

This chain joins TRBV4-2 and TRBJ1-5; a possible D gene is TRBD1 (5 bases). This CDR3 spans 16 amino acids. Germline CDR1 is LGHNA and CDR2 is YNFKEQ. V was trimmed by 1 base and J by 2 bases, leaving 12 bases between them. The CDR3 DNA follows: TGTGCCAGCAGCCAAGTTGGGGGGAATGGCAATCAGCCCCAGCATTTT. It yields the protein CASSQVGGNGNQPQHF.

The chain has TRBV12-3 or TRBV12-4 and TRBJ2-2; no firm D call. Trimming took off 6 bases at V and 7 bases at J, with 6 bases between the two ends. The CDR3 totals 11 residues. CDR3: CASRSGGELFF. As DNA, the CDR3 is TGTGCCAGCAGGTCCGGCGGGGAGCTGTTTTTT.

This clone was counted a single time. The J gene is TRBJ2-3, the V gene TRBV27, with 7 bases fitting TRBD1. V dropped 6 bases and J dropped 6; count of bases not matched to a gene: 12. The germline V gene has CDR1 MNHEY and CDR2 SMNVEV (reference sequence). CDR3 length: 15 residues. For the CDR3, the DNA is TGTGCCAGCAGGCCACCACAGGGGCAATGGGATACGCAGTATTTT. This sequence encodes CASRPPQGQWDTQYF.

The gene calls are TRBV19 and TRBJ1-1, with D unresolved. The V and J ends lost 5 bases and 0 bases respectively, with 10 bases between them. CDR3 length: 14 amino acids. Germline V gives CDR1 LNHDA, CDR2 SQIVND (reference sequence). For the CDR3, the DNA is TGTGCCAGTAGTCCAGTAACCATGAACACTGAAGCTTTCTTT. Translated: CASSPVTMNTEAFF.

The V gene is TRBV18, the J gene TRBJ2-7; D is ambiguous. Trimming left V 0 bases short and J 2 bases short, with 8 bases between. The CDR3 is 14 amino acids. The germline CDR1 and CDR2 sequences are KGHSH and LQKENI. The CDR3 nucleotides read TGTGCCAGCTCACCACCGGCAGACACCTACGAGCAGTACTTC. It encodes CASSPPADTYEQYF.

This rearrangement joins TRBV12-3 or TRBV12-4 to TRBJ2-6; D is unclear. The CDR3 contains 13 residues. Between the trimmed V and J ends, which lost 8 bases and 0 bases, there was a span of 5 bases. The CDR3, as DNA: TGTGCCAGCCTAGTCTCTGGGGCCAACGTCCTGACTTTC. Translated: CASLVSGANVLTF.

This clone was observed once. The CDR3 region is CSVGETGGLETQYF. The CDR3 nucleotides read TGCAGCGTTGGGGAGACAGGAGGCTTGGAGACCCAGTACTTC. The chain couples TRBV29-1 to TRBJ2-5; the D gene is possibly TRBD1 (6 bases). The CDR3 covers 14 residues. V lost 4 bases and J 5 bases, leaving 17 bases between the germline ends. Germline CDR1 and CDR2: SQVTM and ANQGSEA.

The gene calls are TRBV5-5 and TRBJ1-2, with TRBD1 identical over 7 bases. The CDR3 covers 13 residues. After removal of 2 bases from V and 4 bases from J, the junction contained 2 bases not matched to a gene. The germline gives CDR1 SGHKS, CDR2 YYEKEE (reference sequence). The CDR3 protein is CASSFRDSYGYTF. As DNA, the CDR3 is TGTGCCAGCAGCTTCCGGGACAGCTATGGCTACACCTTC.

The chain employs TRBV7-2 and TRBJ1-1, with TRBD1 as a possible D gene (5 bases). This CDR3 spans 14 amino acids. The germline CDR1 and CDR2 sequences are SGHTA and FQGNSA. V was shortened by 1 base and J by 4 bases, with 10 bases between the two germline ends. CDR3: CASSLGPRATEAFF. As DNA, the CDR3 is TGTGCCAGCAGCTTAGGTCCCAGGGCCACTGAAGCTTTCTTT.

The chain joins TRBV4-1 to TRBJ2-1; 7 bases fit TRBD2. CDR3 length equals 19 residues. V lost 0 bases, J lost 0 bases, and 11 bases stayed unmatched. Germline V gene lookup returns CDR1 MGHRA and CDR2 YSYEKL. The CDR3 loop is CASSQERAAGVPSYNEQFF. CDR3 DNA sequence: TGCGCCAGCAGCCAAGAAAGAGCGGCGGGGGTGCCCTCCTACAATGAGCAGTTCTTC.

The CDR3 here is CASGQNTGELFF. The DNA for the CDR3 is TGTGCCAGCGGACAGAACACCGGGGAGCTGTTTTTT. The gene calls are TRBV9 and TRBJ2-2, with D possibly matching TRBD1 (5 bases). Trimming took off 7 bases at V and 1 base at J, with 5 bases between the two ends. The CDR3 extends over 12 amino acids. CDR1 SGDLS and CDR2 YYNGEE come from the germline V gene.

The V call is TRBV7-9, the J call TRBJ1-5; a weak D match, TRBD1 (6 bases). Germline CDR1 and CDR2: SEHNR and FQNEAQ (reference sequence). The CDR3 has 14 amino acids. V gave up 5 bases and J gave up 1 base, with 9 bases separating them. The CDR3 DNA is TGTGCCAGCAGCCAGGACAGCAGCAATCAGCCCCAGCATTTT. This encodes CASSQDSSNQPQHF.

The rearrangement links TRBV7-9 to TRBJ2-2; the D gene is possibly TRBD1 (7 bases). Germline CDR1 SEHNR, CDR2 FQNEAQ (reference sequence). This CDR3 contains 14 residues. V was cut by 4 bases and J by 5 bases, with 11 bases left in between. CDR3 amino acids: CASSSTGRTGELFF. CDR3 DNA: TGTGCCAGCAGCTCGACAGGGAGGACCGGGGAGCTGTTTTTT.